This is a list of T cell receptor beta chains from one sample in a study of cytomegalovirus exposure and HLA in healthy donors. The protocol was immunoSEQ multiplex PCR, while the TCRdb copy is restricted to in-frame clones and leaves out a portion. The top ten clones hold more than 0.65% of a sample with under 100,000 clones, 95% of them seen once. Sample: PBMCs. The receptors derive from a young woman in good health and CMV-seronegative. Each CDR3 is given with its conserved first and last residue. The order of the fields is clone size, V gene, D gene, J gene, CDR3 DNA, CDR3 protein. A D gene is named only where the DNA matches it firmly. Only part of the rows carry a size: once, few, many, or a class if the clone is expanded.

clone_size: .; v_call: TRBV5-1; d_call: .; j_call: TRBJ2-3; cdr3_nt: TGCGCCAGCAGCTTAGGAGACCCCACAGATACGCAGTATTTT; cdr3_aa: CASSLGDPTDTQYF
clone_size: once; v_call: TRBV6-4; d_call: TRBD2; j_call: TRBJ2-3; cdr3_nt: TGTGCCAGCAGTGCCAGCGGGGGGGCTTCAGATACGCAGTATTTT; cdr3_aa: CASSASGGASDTQYF
clone_size: .; v_call: TRBV4-1; d_call: .; j_call: TRBJ1-2; cdr3_nt: TGCGCCAGCGCCCTTGAGCCTCCCCGCTATGGCTACACCTTC; cdr3_aa: CASALEPPRYGYTF
clone_size: .; v_call: TRBV11-3; d_call: TRBD1; j_call: TRBJ2-5; cdr3_nt: TGTGCCAGCACTACCCCTCCCAGGGGGCAAGAGACCCAGTACTTC; cdr3_aa: CASTTPPRGQETQYF
clone_size: .; v_call: TRBV27; d_call: TRBD1; j_call: TRBJ2-7; cdr3_nt: TGTGCCAGCAGGTTAGGGAGACAGGGGGGAACCTACGAGCAGTACTTC; cdr3_aa: CASRLGRQGGTYEQYF
clone_size: .; v_call: TRBV7-2; d_call: .; j_call: TRBJ1-2; cdr3_nt: TGTGCCAGCAGCCTGGGCCTGCTCTATGGCTACACCTTC; cdr3_aa: CASSLGLLYGYTF
clone_size: .; v_call: TRBV6-5; d_call: .; j_call: TRBJ2-1; cdr3_nt: TGTGCCAGCAGTTACCCCGGGACAGAGCAGTTCTTC; cdr3_aa: CASSYPGTEQFF
clone_size: .; v_call: TRBV4-3; d_call: .; j_call: TRBJ1-2; cdr3_nt: TGCGCCAGCAGCCAAGTGGCGGGACCCTATGGCTACACCTTC; cdr3_aa: CASSQVAGPYGYTF
clone_size: .; v_call: TRBV5-1; d_call: TRBD1; j_call: TRBJ2-7; cdr3_nt: TGCGCCAGCAGCCCATCAGGGGGCTACGAGCAGTACTTC; cdr3_aa: CASSPSGGYEQYF
clone_size: .; v_call: TRBV6-6; d_call: .; j_call: TRBJ1-1; cdr3_nt: TGTGCCAGCAGTTCTCAGACAGGTGGGTCCACTGAAGCTTTCTTT; cdr3_aa: CASSSQTGGSTEAFF
clone_size: .; v_call: TRBV28; d_call: .; j_call: TRBJ2-1; cdr3_nt: TGTGCCAGCAGTCCCCTTAATGAGCAGTTCTTC; cdr3_aa: CASSPLNEQFF
clone_size: .; v_call: TRBV9; d_call: .; j_call: TRBJ1-3; cdr3_nt: TGTGCCAGCAGCCTAGAGGAAGGGGCCTCTGGAAACACCATATATTTT; cdr3_aa: CASSLEEGASGNTIYF
clone_size: .; v_call: TRBV19; d_call: .; j_call: TRBJ2-3; cdr3_nt: TGTGCCAGTAGTATAGAAGGAGATCGCGCAGATACGCAGTATTTT; cdr3_aa: CASSIEGDRADTQYF
clone_size: once; v_call: TRBV7-9; d_call: .; j_call: TRBJ2-7; cdr3_nt: TGTGCCAGCAGCCCCCGAGGAAGCTTCAGCTCCTACGAGCAGTACTTC; cdr3_aa: CASSPRGSFSSYEQYF
clone_size: .; v_call: TRBV5-1; d_call: .; j_call: TRBJ2-7; cdr3_nt: TGCGCCAGCAGCGCGCCTGCGGGCGGTTCCGAGCAGTACTTC; cdr3_aa: CASSAPAGGSEQYF
clone_size: .; v_call: TRBV6-6; d_call: .; j_call: TRBJ1-2; cdr3_nt: TGTGCCAGCAGTTACTCCTCAGGGAACTATGGCTACACCTTC; cdr3_aa: CASSYSSGNYGYTF
clone_size: .; v_call: TRBV7-9; d_call: .; j_call: TRBJ1-1; cdr3_nt: TGTGCCAGCAGCTCGGGACAAGCGGCTTTCTTT; cdr3_aa: CASSSGQAAFF
clone_size: .; v_call: TRBV7-9; d_call: .; j_call: TRBJ2-5; cdr3_nt: TGTGCCAGCAGCCCCGCGGAGACCCAGTACTTC; cdr3_aa: CASSPAETQYF
clone_size: .; v_call: TRBV6-5; d_call: TRBD1; j_call: TRBJ1-1; cdr3_nt: TGTGCCAGCAGTTACCAGGGGGCGCATATTGAAGCTTTCTTT; cdr3_aa: CASSYQGAHIEAFF
clone_size: .; v_call: TRBV5-4; d_call: .; j_call: TRBJ2-1; cdr3_nt: TGTGCCAGCAGCTCTAACGGAGGAAGCTCCTACAATGAGCAGTTCTTC; cdr3_aa: CASSSNGGSSYNEQFF
clone_size: .; v_call: TRBV7-8; d_call: .; j_call: TRBJ2-7; cdr3_nt: TGTGCCAGCAGCAATCGACCTAGCGAGCAGTACTTC; cdr3_aa: CASSNRPSEQYF
clone_size: .; v_call: TRBV7-9; d_call: .; j_call: TRBJ1-4; cdr3_nt: TGTGCCAGCAGCTTAGGAGATGGGAGGGGTGAAAAACTGTTTTTT; cdr3_aa: CASSLGDGRGEKLFF
clone_size: .; v_call: TRBV29-1; d_call: TRBD1; j_call: TRBJ1-2; cdr3_nt: TGCAGCGTCACTAAACAGGGGTTATATGGCTACACCTTC; cdr3_aa: CSVTKQGLYGYTF
clone_size: .; v_call: TRBV5-4; d_call: .; j_call: TRBJ2-1; cdr3_nt: TGTGCCAGCAGCAGAAAACTCAACAATGAGCAGTTCTTC; cdr3_aa: CASSRKLNNEQFF
clone_size: .; v_call: TRBV7-2; d_call: .; j_call: TRBJ2-3; cdr3_nt: TGTGCCAGCAGCTTTCATAGGCGGGGGGACAGAGATACGCAGTATTTT; cdr3_aa: CASSFHRRGDRDTQYF
clone_size: .; v_call: TRBV5-4; d_call: .; j_call: TRBJ2-7; cdr3_nt: TGTGCCAGCAGGCCCAACCGGGGGGCAGGGAAAGAGCAGTACTTC; cdr3_aa: CASRPNRGAGKEQYF
clone_size: once; v_call: TRBV5-1; d_call: TRBD1; j_call: TRBJ2-5; cdr3_nt: TGCGCCAGCAGGTCCGGGACAGGGGCGCAAGAGACCCAGTACTTC; cdr3_aa: CASRSGTGAQETQYF
clone_size: once; v_call: TRBV6-5; d_call: .; j_call: TRBJ1-2; cdr3_nt: TGTGCCAGCAGTTACTCGAGGTCGGGTTGGAATGGCTACACCTTC; cdr3_aa: CASSYSRSGWNGYTF
clone_size: .; v_call: TRBV5-6; d_call: .; j_call: TRBJ2-2; cdr3_nt: TGTGCCAGCAGCCCGGGGGCCGGGGAGCTGTTTTTT; cdr3_aa: CASSPGAGELFF
clone_size: .; v_call: TRBV6-5; d_call: TRBD2; j_call: TRBJ2-5; cdr3_nt: TGTGCCAGCAGCGAAACGGGGGGGCAAGAGACCCAGTACTTC; cdr3_aa: CASSETGGQETQYF
clone_size: .; v_call: TRBV25-1; d_call: TRBD1; j_call: TRBJ2-3; cdr3_nt: TGTGCCAGTAGACAGGGGGCAGATACGCAGTATTTT; cdr3_aa: CASRQGADTQYF
clone_size: .; v_call: TRBV30; d_call: .; j_call: TRBJ1-1; cdr3_nt: TGTGCCTGGAGCTCAGGGCCCCTGAACACTGAAGCTTTCTTT; cdr3_aa: CAWSSGPLNTEAFF
clone_size: once; v_call: TRBV10-1; d_call: .; j_call: TRBJ2-7; cdr3_nt: TGCGCCAGCAGTGTGGCAGCCTTCGAGGACGAGCAGTACTTC; cdr3_aa: CASSVAAFEDEQYF
clone_size: once; v_call: TRBV9; d_call: .; j_call: TRBJ1-1; cdr3_nt: TGTGCCAGCAGCGTCGACCAGGGTAACACTGAAGCTTTCTTT; cdr3_aa: CASSVDQGNTEAFF
clone_size: .; v_call: TRBV25-1; d_call: .; j_call: TRBJ2-1; cdr3_nt: TGTGCCAGCAGAACTTGGAGGGACAATGAGCAGTTCTTC; cdr3_aa: CASRTWRDNEQFF
clone_size: .; v_call: TRBV6-5; d_call: TRBD1; j_call: TRBJ1-2; cdr3_nt: TGTGCCAGCAGGGGACAGGATCTCTATGGCTACACCTTC; cdr3_aa: CASRGQDLYGYTF
clone_size: .; v_call: TRBV5-5; d_call: .; j_call: TRBJ2-7; cdr3_nt: TGTGCCAGCAGCTTGGGACGGGACAACTACGAGCAGTACTTC; cdr3_aa: CASSLGRDNYEQYF
clone_size: .; v_call: TRBV27; d_call: .; j_call: TRBJ1-1; cdr3_nt: TGTGCCAGCAGTTTTATTTTACGAACAGGTAGTTTTAGAAACACTGAAGCTTTCTTT; cdr3_aa: CASSFILRTGSFRNTEAFF